The 2 T cell receptor beta chains below come from one sample, sequenced in a study of spatial heterogeneity in lung cancer. General study findings and limits: Higher tumor mutation counts went along with higher counts of expanded intratumoral alpha and beta TCRs.

These receptors' antigens are unknown. As to time point: sample taken at primary tumor resection. Each CDR3 protein gets one entry after TCRdb re-called the 5' RACE reads with MiXCR. The sample gives around 9,000 distinct CDR3 sequences, roughly 4.5% of which show up once; roughly 12% is in the top ten. Sequences were derived from lung tumor tissue, sampled at surgery. The origin of the receptors is a female donor with early-stage non-small cell lung cancer.

This clonotype occurred many times. This chain uses TRBV28 with TRBJ2-3; D possibly uses TRBD1 or TRBD2 (5 bases each). Per the germline V gene, CDR1 is MDHEN and CDR2 is SYDVKM. Trimming cost V 6 bases and J 0 bases, with 10 bases left between them. The CDR3 is 14 residues long. Here the CDR3 DNA reads TGTGCCAGCAGCGGGACGGCGAGCACAGATACGCAGTATTTT. It yields the protein CASSGTASTDTQYF.

This clonotype was seen at least ten times. The rearrangement joins TRBV28 to TRBJ2-7; D may match TRBD1 or TRBD2 (5 bases each). The CDR3 loop spans 14 amino acids. Germline CDR1 MDHEN, CDR2 SYDVKM. V lost 9 bases and J 4 bases, leaving 19 bases between the germline ends. This CDR3 is CASMRGFEKYEQYF. CDR3 nucleotides: TGTGCCAGTATGAGGGGCTTCGAGAAATACGAGCAGTACTTC.